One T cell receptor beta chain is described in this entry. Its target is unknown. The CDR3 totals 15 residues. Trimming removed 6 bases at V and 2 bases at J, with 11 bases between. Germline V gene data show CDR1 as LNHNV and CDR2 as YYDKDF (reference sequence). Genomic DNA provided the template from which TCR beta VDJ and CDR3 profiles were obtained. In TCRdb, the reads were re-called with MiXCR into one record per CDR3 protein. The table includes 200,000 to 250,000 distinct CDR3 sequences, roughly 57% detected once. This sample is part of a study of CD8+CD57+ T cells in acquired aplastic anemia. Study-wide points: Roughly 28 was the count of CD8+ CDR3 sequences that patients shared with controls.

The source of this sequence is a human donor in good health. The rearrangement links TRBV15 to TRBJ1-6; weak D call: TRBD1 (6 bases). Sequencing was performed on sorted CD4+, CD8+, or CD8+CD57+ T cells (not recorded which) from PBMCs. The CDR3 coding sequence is TGTGCCACCAGGACAGGCCACCCCTATAATTCACCCCTCCACTTT. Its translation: CATRTGHPYNSPLHF.